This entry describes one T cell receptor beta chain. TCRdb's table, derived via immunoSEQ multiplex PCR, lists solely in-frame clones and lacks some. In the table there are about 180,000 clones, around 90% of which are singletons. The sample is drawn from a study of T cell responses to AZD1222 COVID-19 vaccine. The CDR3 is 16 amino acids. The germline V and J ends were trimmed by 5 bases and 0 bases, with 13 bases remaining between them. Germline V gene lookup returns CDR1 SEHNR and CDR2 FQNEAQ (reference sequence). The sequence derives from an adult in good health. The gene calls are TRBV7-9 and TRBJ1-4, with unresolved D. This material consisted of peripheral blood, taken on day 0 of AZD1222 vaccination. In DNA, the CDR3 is TGTGCCAGCAGCCCTCAAATGGCTGCAACTAATGAAAAACTGTTTTTT. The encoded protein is CASSPQMAATNEKLFF. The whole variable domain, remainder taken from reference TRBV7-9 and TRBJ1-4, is DTGVSQNPRHKITKRGQNVTFRCDPISEHNRLYWYRQTLGQGPEFLTYFQNEAQLEKSRLLSDRFSAERPKGSFSTLEIQRTEQGDSAMYLCASSPQMAATNEKLFFGSGTQLSVL.